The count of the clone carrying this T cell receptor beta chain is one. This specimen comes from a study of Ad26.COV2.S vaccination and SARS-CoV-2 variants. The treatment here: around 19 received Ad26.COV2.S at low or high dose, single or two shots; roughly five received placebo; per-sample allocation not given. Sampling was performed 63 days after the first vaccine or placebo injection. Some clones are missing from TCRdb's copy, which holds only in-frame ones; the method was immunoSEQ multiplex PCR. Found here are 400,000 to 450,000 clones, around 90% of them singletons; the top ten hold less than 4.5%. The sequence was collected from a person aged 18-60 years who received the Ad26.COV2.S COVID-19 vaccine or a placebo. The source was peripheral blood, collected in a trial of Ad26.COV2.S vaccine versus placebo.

Here the CDR3 DNA reads TGTGCCAGCAGCTTAGGGGGTGGCGTGGAGCAGTACTTC. This gives the protein CASSLGGGVEQYF. The chain joins TRBV13 to TRBJ2-7; D is unresolved. V was shortened by 0 bases and J by 7 bases, with 10 bases between the two germline ends. The CDR3 length is 13 residues. CDR1 is PRHDT, CDR2 FYEKMQ, per germline (reference sequence).